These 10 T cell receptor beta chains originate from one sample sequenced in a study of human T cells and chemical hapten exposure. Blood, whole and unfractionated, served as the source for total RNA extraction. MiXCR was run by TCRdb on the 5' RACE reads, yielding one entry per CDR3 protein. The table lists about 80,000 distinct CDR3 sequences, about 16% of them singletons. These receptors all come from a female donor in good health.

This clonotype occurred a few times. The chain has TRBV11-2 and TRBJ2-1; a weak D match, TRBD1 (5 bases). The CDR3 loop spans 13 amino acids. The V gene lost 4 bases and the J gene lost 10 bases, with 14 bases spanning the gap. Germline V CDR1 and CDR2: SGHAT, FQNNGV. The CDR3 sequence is CASSSLGRSEQFF. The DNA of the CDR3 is TGTGCCAGCAGCTCTTTGGGGCGGAGCGAGCAGTTCTTC.

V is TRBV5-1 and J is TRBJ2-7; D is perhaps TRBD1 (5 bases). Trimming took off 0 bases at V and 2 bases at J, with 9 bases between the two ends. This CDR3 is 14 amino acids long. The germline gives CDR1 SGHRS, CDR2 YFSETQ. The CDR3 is CASSLVADTYEQYF. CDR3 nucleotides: TGCGCCAGCAGCTTGGTTGCGGACACCTACGAGCAGTACTTC.

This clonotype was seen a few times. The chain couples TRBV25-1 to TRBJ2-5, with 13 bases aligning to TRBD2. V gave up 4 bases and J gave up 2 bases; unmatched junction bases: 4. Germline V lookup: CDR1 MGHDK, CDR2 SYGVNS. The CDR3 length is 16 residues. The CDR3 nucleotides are TGTGCCAGCAGTGTTACTAGCGGGAGGGCGCAAGAGACCCAGTACTTC. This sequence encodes CASSVTSGRAQETQYF.

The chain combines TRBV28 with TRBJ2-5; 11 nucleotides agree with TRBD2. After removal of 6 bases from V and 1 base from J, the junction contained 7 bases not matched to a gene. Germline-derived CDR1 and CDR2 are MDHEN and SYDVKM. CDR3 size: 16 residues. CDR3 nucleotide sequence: TGTGCCAGCAGCTTGACTAGCGGGACGACCCAAGAGACCCAGTACTTC. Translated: CASSLTSGTTQETQYF.

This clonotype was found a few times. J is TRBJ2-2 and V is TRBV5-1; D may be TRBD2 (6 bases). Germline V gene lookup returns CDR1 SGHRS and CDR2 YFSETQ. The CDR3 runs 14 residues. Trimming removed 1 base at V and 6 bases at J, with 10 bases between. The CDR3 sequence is CASSLFGEAGELFF. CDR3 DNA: TGCGCCAGCAGCTTGTTCGGGGAGGCCGGGGAGCTGTTTTTT.

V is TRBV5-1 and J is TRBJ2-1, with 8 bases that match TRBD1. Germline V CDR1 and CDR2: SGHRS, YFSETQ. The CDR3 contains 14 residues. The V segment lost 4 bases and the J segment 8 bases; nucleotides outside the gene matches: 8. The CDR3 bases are TGCGCCAGCAGCGGGAAGGGACAGGAGGATGAGCAGTTCTTC. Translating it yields CASSGKGQEDEQFF.

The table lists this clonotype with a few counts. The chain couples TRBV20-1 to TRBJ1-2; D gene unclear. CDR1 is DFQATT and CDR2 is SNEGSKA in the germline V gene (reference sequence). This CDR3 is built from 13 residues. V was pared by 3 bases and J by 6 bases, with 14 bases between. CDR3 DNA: TGCAGTGCTAGCGTAGGGAGAGGCCATGGCTACACCTTC. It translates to CSASVGRGHGYTF.

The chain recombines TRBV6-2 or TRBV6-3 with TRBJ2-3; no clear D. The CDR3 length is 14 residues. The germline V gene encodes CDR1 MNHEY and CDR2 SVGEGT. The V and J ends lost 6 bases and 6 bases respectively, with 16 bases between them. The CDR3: CASSSPRTADTQYF. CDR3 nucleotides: TGTGCCAGCAGCTCACCCCGGACCGCGGATACGCAGTATTTT.

CDR3: CASSTSSRENTQYF. The CDR3 DNA sequence: TGTGCCAGTAGTACCTCATCGCGGGAGAATACGCAGTATTTT. V gene TRBV19 combines with J gene TRBJ2-3; 7 nucleotides line up with TRBD2. Per germline, CDR1 LNHDA and CDR2 SQIVND (reference sequence). CDR3 length equals 14 residues. With 4 bases clipped from V and 7 bases from J, the junction kept 8 bases outside the gene matches.

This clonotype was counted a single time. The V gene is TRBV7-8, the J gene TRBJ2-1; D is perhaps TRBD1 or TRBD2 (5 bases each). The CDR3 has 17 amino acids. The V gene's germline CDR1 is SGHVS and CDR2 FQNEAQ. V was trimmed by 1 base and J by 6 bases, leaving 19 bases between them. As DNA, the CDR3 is TGTGCCAGCAGCTTAGTCTTTGGGGGTGGTGTATCCAATGAGCAGTTCTTC. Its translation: CASSLVFGGGVSNEQFF.